This T cell receptor beta chain was identified during a study of metastatic and nonmetastatic thyroid tumors. Study-level findings and limits: Within blood and tumor, benign nodules reportedly had significantly lower TCR beta diversity than malignant thyroid tumors did.

This clone was found many times. Its matching antigen is unknown. Thyroid surgery was performed in patients who had received no treatment beforehand. As handled by the study authors: Across clinicopathological groups, CDR3 differences served as the basis for building a distant-metastasis classifier for papillary thyroid cancer. With MiXCR, TCRdb called clones anew from the PCR reads. The V and J calls here are based on TCRdb, not the publication. The data show approximately 29,000 clones, 25% to 30% seen once. CDR3 length: 12 amino acids. The germline V gene has CDR1 SEHNR and CDR2 FQNEAQ (reference sequence). The V gene lost 1 base and the J gene lost 2 bases, with 3 bases spanning the gap.

Sequencing used blood. The chain employs TRBV7-9 and TRBJ2-7; unclear D gene. The sequence came from a female donor with papillary thyroid cancer or a benign thyroid nodule (not recorded which). Some clones in this sample may be carry-over from other donors' samples. CDR3: CASSLVTYEQYF. The CDR3, as DNA: TGTGCCAGCAGCTTAGTCACCTACGAGCAGTACTTC.